Below, one TCR beta chain is given with its context. The entry originates in a study of blood T cell repertoires in COVID-19. Background on the study: Acute-phase and convalescent COVID-19 samples originated in the United States, Italy and Spain. The analysed material was cDNA or gDNA that came from T cells, B-cell-depleted T cells, or PBMCs.

Source study methods: Researchers report that nucleated cell counts were estimated from reference gene primer amplification. The method was immunoSEQ multiplex PCR; TCRdb's version includes in-frame clones alone and lacks a portion of them. V and J calls plus clone size are reproduced from that table; the DNA served to infer D and trimming. The sample yields more than 65,000 clones, 87% seen once. Germline values: CDR1 SGDLS, CDR2 YYNGEE. Trimming shortened V by 0 bases and J by 6 bases, and 12 bases separated the two germline ends. The CDR3 covers 15 residues. This sequence originates from a man between 60 and 75 years old with acute or convalescent COVID-19. The sample consisted of peripheral blood. V is TRBV9 and J is TRBJ1-4; possibly TRBD1 for D (6 bases). For the CDR3, the DNA is TGTGCCAGCAGCGTAGGGCAGGGGTGGGATGAAAAACTGTTTTTT. It specifies CASSVGQGWDEKLFF.